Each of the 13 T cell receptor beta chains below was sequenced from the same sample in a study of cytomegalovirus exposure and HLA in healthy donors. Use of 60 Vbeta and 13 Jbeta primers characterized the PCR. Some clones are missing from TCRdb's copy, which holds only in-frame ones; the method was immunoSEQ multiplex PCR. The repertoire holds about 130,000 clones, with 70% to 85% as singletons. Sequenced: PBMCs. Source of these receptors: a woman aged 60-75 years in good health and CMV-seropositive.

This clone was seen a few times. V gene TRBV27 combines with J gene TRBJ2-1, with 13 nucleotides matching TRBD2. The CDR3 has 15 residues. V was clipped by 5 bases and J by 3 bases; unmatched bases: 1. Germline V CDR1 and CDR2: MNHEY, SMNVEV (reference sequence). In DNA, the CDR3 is TGTGCCAGCAGTAGGACTAGCGGGGGCTACAATGAGCAGTTCTTC. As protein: CASSRTSGGYNEQFF.

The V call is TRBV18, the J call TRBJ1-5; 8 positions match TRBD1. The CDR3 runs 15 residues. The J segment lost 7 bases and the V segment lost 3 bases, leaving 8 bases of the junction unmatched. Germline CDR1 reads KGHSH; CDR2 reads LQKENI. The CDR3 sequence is CASSPSGGERQPQHF. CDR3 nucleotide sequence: TGTGCCAGCTCACCCTCAGGGGGCGAGCGGCAGCCCCAGCATTTT.

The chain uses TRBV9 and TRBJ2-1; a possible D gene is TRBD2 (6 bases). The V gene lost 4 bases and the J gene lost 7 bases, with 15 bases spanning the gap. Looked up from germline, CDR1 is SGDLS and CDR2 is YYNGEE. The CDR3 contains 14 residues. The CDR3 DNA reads TGTGCCAGCAGCCCCCAACTAGGGAGGAATGAGCAGTTCTTC. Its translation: CASSPQLGRNEQFF.

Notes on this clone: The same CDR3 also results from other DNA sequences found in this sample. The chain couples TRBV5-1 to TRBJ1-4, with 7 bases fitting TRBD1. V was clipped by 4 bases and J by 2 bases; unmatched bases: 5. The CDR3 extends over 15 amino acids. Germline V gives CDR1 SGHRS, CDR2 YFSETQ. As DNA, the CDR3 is TGCGCCAGCAGCCGACAGGGCGCCACTAATGAAAAACTGTTTTTT. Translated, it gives CASSRQGATNEKLFF.

CDR3 residues: CASSPTFDSTDTQYF. The CDR3 DNA follows: TGCGCCAGCAGCCCTACTTTCGACTCCACAGATACGCAGTATTTT. V and J are TRBV4-1 and TRBJ2-3; D gene ambiguous. The CDR3 is 15 amino acids. Germline assignment: CDR1 MGHRA and CDR2 YSYEKL. The V gene lost 4 bases and the J gene lost 2 bases, with 13 bases spanning the gap.

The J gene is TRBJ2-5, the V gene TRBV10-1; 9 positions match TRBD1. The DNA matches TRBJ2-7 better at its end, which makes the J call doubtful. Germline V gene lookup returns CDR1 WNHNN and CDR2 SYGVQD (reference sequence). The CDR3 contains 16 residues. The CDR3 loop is CASSESRGTGSNEQYF. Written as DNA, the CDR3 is TGCGCCAGCAGTGAGTCTAGAGGGACAGGGAGCAACGAGCAGTACTTC.

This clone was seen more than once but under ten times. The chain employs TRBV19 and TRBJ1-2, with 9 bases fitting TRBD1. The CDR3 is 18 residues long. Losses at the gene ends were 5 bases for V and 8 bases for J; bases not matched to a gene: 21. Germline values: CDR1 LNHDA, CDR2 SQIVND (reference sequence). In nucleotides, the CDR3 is TGTGCCAGTAGTTCCTCGGGGATTAGCGGGACAGGGTCTTTCGGCTACACCTTC. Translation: CASSSSGISGTGSFGYTF.

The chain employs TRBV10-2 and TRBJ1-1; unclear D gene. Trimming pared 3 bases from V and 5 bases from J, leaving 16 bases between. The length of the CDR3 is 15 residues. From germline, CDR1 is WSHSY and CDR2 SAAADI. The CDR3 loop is CASSDREGKTTEAFF. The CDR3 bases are TGCGCCAGCAGTGACAGAGAGGGTAAGACGACTGAAGCTTTCTTT.

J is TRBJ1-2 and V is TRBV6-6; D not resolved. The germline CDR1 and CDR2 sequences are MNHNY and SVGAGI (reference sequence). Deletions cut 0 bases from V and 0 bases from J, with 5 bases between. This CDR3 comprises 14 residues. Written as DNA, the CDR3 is TGTGCCAGCAGTTACTCGAGAGCTAACTATGGCTACACCTTC. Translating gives CASSYSRANYGYTF.

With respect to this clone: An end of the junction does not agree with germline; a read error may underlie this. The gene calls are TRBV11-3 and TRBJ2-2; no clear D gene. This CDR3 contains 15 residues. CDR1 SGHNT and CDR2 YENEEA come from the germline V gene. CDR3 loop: CASSLDQARTGELFF. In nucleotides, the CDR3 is TGTGCCAGCAGTTTAGATCAGGCAAGAACCGGGGAGCTGTTTTTT.

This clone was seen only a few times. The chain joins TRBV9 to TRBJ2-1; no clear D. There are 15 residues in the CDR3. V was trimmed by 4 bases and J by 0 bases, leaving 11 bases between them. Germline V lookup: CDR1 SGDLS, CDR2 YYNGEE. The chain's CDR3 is CASSSDRSSYNEQFF. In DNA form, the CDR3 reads TGTGCCAGCAGCTCCGACCGGAGCTCCTACAATGAGCAGTTCTTC.

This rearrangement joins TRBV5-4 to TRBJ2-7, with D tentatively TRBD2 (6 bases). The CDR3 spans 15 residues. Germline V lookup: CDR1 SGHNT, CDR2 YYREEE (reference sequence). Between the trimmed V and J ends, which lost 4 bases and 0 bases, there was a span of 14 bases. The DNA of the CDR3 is TGTGCCAGCAGCCCCGGGGGTTCGAGCTCCTACGAGCAGTACTTC. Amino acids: CASSPGGSSSYEQYF.

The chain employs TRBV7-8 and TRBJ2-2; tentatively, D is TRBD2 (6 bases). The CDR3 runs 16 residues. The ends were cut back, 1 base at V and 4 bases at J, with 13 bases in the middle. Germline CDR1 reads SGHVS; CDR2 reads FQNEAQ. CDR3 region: CASSLEAGRRTGELFF. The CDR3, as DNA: TGTGCCAGCAGCTTAGAGGCGGGGAGGCGCACCGGGGAGCTGTTTTTT.